This T cell receptor (beta chain) was obtained from a study of blood T cell repertoires in COVID-19 (dated by TCRdb to the early 2020s). Some background on the complete study: The collaborator samples originated in the United States, Italy and Spain and spanned the acute and convalescent phases of COVID-19. The prospective study material was composed of cDNA or gDNA derived from T cells, B-cell-depleted T cells, or PBMCs. Deeply sampled blood TCRbeta repertoires from subjects exposed to, actively infected with, or recovered from COVID-19 were included in the dataset. The repertoires were made available in a free public database intended to serve as a resource for research on the immune response to SARS-CoV-2. The samples were drawn from the first 160 participants of the ongoing ImmuneRACE study and from 1,254 subjects provided by 6 global collaborators. Nearly every sample came with metadata listing a de-identified subject ID, COVID-19 status, age in years and sex. Where available, HLA class I and class II types were taken from metadata supplied by the sample provider and were not determined by assay-based typing.

Trimming accounts for 3 bases at V and 3 bases at J, while the number of junction bases matched to no gene is 1. From the germline V gene, CDR1 is LGHNA and CDR2 is YSLEER. Inclusive of the bounding cysteine and phenylalanine, the CDR3 is 15 residues long. Only the CDR3 part of the read is kept: 45 bases, read in frame from the first base. Participants in the prospective study were aged roughly 18 to 100 years, lived in 20 to 25 United States geographic areas, and enrolled through a virtual design. Cohort assignment in the prospective study relied on participant-reported clinical history from a screening survey and a study questionnaire. A participant counted as exposed if, within 2 weeks of entering the study, that participant had been in contact with someone who had a PCR-confirmed or clinician-diagnosed COVID-19 case. Mobile phlebotomists in the prospective study collected whole blood, serum and a nasopharyngeal or oropharyngeal swab from every participant. Prospective study participants could optionally give additional blood draws and questionnaires over a roughly 2-month period. Prospective study blood samples were shipped either frozen or at room temperature before DNA extraction.

Regarding this clone: The antigen it recognizes is unknown. Within one base of it there is no much larger clone, and no base qualities were kept.

TCRbeta CDR3 regions were amplified from genomic DNA by means of the immunoSEQ Assay, a bias-controlled multiplex PCR. Regarding the original processing steps: The number of nucleated cells in each sample was estimated by amplification of reference gene primers within the assay. To quantify the absolute abundance of each unique TCRbeta CDR3 rearrangement, sequence reads were collapsed and filtered. Productive Simpson clonality was computed per sample as the square root of Simpson's diversity index over productive rearrangements. TCRdb mirrors the immuneACCESS table, restricted to in-frame sequences. Some clones are absent from its copies; in checked studies, under half trace to an unresolved V gene, and the reason for the others is unknown. The V and J calls and clone size come from that table; D and trimming were worked out from the DNA. The sample yields 140,000 to 150,000 clones; 80% to 85% were counted once. The leading ten clones occupy more than 4.5% of the sample.

Overall study results and their limits: The quantity of clinical and demographic metadata differed by source and by participant and was supplied without curation.

The chain links TRBV4-3 with TRBJ1-5; 11 junctional bases match TRBD1. The receptor was derived from a woman aged 45-59 years who had been exposed to COVID-19. Material: PBMCs or T cells enriched from blood (not recorded which). The nucleotide sequence is TGCGCCAGCAGCCAGGGACAGGGGGTCAATCAGCCCCAGCATTTT. It encodes CASSQGQGVNQPQHF.